Shown below are 29 T cell receptor delta chains from a single sample sequenced in a study of gamma-delta T cells after stem cell transplantation. TCRdb re-called the RT-PCR reads via CATT. The data hold about 3,500 delta-chain clones, with 9.5% to 13% observed a single time. What was sequenced was gamma-delta T cells. Receptors were obtained from a human donor. It is not recorded whose cells these are; they may come from a transplant donor.

The J gene is TRDJ1, the V gene TRDV3; 9 bases are shared with TRDD3. The J gene was missing in TCRdb and was found by matching the end of the DNA to germline. The CDR3 loop spans 14 amino acids. V lost 5 bases to trimming and J lost 2 bases; unmatched junction nucleotides: 9. Germline loops: CDR1 TVYSNPD, CDR2 GDNSRS (reference sequence). CDR3 nucleotides: TGTGCCCCAAACGGGTGGGGGATAACCGATAAACTCATCTTT. Protein sequence: CAPNGWGITDKLIF.

The rearrangement links TRDV1 to TRDJ1; TRDD3 matches 12 bases. Losses at the gene ends were 0 bases for V and 2 bases for J; bases not matched to a gene: 19. The CDR3 contains 22 residues. CDR1 and CDR2 (germline): TSWWSYY, QGS. CDR3 in amino acids: CALGELRSYGAGGYAVTDKLIF. The CDR3 DNA sequence: TGTGCTCTTGGGGAACTGAGGTCCTACGGGGCTGGGGGATACGCGGTAACCGATAAACTCATCTTT.

A few counts support this clone. Other nucleotide sequences from this sample produce the same CDR3. This chain uses TRDV1 with TRDJ1; TRDD3 aligns across 7 bases. The CDR3 consists of 22 residues. Trimming removed 1 base from V and 0 bases from J; junction bases left unmatched: 23. Germline CDR1 TSWWSYY, CDR2 QGS. CDR3 sequence reads: CALGEPGGDPLGARPYTDKLIF. DNA of the CDR3: TGTGCTCTTGGGGAACCCGGCGGCGATCCCCTGGGGGCCCGACCGTACACCGATAAACTCATCTTT.

This chain uses TRDV1 with TRDJ1; TRDD2 aligns across 8 bases. The CDR3 covers 20 residues. Germline CDR1 and CDR2: TSWWSYY and QGS. V gave up 5 bases and J gave up 0 bases; unmatched junction bases: 20. The CDR3 DNA reads TGTGCTCTTGGGCCGTGCCTTCCTAAGGGGCGGGCCCCGTACACCGATAAACTCATCTTT. Translated, it gives CALGPCLPKGRAPYTDKLIF.

This clone has only a few counts. This could be a read error, since a much larger clone is one nucleotide away. This CDR3 reads CACDAATGGRSWDTRQMFF. CDR3 nucleotide sequence: TGTGCCTGTGACGCCGCTACTGGGGGTCGCTCCTGGGACACCCGACAGATGTTTTTC. This sequence joins TRDV2 and TRDJ3; 8 nucleotides match TRDD3. V lost 3 bases and J lost 0; bases outside the gene matches: 9. Germline-derived CDR1 and CDR2 are GEAIGNYY and EKD. The CDR3 loop spans 19 amino acids.

This chain connects TRDV1 to TRDJ2; no clear D. Here the J gene came from matching the DNA to germline, since TCRdb omits it. CDR1 TSWWSYY and CDR2 QGS come from the germline V gene. This CDR3 has 18 amino acids. V was shortened by 2 bases and J by 4 bases, with 20 bases between the two germline ends. The CDR3 bases are TGTGCTCTTGGGGAAATCGTTTATCAGAGGAGGGAGACAGCACAACTCTTCTTT. Amino acid sequence: CALGEIVYQRRETAQLFF.

By share, this clone ranks as medium-sized. CDR3 loop: CAASGSPGEKYTDKLIF. Written as DNA, the CDR3 is TGTGCAGCAAGCGGGAGTCCTGGGGAGAAGTACACCGATAAACTCATCTTT. V and J are TRAV29/DV5 and TRDJ1, with D perhaps TRDD3 (6 bases). Germline V gives CDR1 NSMFDY, CDR2 ISSIKDK. V dropped 0 bases and J dropped 0 bases, with 18 bases sitting between them. The length of the CDR3 is 17 residues.

The chain recombines TRAV29/DV5 with TRDJ3, with TRDD3 identical over 9 bases. The J segment lost 0 bases and the V segment lost 1 base, leaving 14 bases of the junction unmatched. CDR1 NSMFDY and CDR2 ISSIKDK come from the germline V gene. The CDR3 loop spans 21 amino acids. CDR3 loop: CAASKYWGSPPSSWDTRQMFF. In DNA, the CDR3 is TGTGCAGCAAGCAAGTACTGGGGGAGCCCTCCCAGCTCCTGGGACACCCGACAGATGTTTTTC.

This clone was picked up a small number of times. The rearrangement links TRDV1 to TRDJ1; TRDD3 matches at 7 bases. Germline values: CDR1 TSWWSYY, CDR2 QGS. Trimming took 1 base from V and 3 from J; bases not matched to a gene: 23. The CDR3 length is 21 residues. The CDR3 bases are TGTGCTCTTGGGGAACGGACGGGTCCAACTGGGGCCTTAAGGGGCGCCGATAAACTCATCTTT. It specifies CALGERTGPTGALRGADKLIF.

The chain employs TRDV1 and TRDJ1; TRDD2 matches 7 bases. Germline values: CDR1 TSWWSYY, CDR2 QGS. Trimming removed 2 bases from V and 2 bases from J; junction bases left unmatched: 47. The CDR3 loop spans 29 amino acids. The CDR3 loop is CALGEGNHSDLPPPFGYTRTPVGTDKLIF. The DNA of the CDR3 is TGTGCTCTTGGGGAAGGGAACCATTCGGACCTTCCTCCACCATTTGGGTATACTCGGACCCCCGTGGGGACCGATAAACTCATCTTT.

This chain joins TRDV1 and TRDJ1; D not certain. Trimming stripped 2 bases from V and 2 bases from J, with 15 bases between. The germline V gene encodes CDR1 TSWWSYY and CDR2 QGS. The CDR3 length is 16 residues. The DNA for the CDR3 is TGTGCTCTTGGGGAAATGTTGAGGCAACCTACCGATAAACTCATCTTT. As protein: CALGEMLRQPTDKLIF.

This clone has just a few counts. The chain is built from TRDV1 and TRDJ1, with D unresolved. With 3 bases removed from V and 8 bases from J, the gap between germline ends came to 25 bases. The CDR3 extends over 17 amino acids. Germline loops: CDR1 TSWWSYY, CDR2 QGS. The CDR3 is CALGDPFPNPSIKKLIF. CDR3 sequence (DNA): TGTGCTCTTGGGGATCCATTCCCGAACCCCTCCATCAAGAAACTCATCTTT.

This clone was seen a few times. This chain joins TRDV1 and TRDJ1; the D gene is possibly TRDD3 (6 bases). Germline loops: CDR1 TSWWSYY, CDR2 QGS. V was cut by 2 bases and J by 1 base, with 29 bases left in between. The CDR3 runs to 21 residues. Written as DNA, the CDR3 is TGTGCTCTTGGGGAAAGGTGGACGGTACCCGGGGGAACAACCTTCACCGATAAACTCATCTTT. Protein product: CALGERWTVPGGTTFTDKLIF.

This clone turned up a few times. The rearrangement uses TRDV1 and TRDJ1; TRDD3 is a possible D gene (5 bases). The CDR3 length is 16 residues. CDR1 is TSWWSYY and CDR2 is QGS in the germline V gene. V lost 3 bases and J lost 2, with 16 bases in between. The CDR3 region is CALGDLTGVRTDKLIF. The DNA for the CDR3 is TGTGCTCTTGGGGATCTCACGGGGGTTCGGACCGATAAACTCATCTTT.

Only a few counts were recorded for this clone. The chain has TRDV1 and TRDJ2; TRDD3 agrees at 8 bases. The length of the CDR3 is 22 residues. Germline CDR1 and CDR2: TSWWSYY and QGS. V shed 2 bases, J shed 3 bases, and the junction held 23 bases outside the gene matches. The CDR3 reads CALGEFSDPYPVRGYMTAQLFF. The CDR3 DNA follows: TGTGCTCTTGGGGAATTTTCGGATCCCTACCCTGTGCGGGGATACATGACAGCACAACTCTTCTTT.

As regards this clone: This may be a read error, as it is one base from a much larger clone. The chain uses TRDV2 and TRDJ2; 7 bases are shared with TRDD3. TCRdb offers no J gene call, so here the DNA was matched to germline to obtain one. This CDR3 region has 17 residues. Germline loops: CDR1 GEAIGNYY, CDR2 EKD. CDR3 sequence (DNA): TGTGCCTGTGACACAGTGGGGGACCTCGGGCTGACAGCGCAACTCTTCTTT. Protein: CACDTVGDLGLTAQLFF.

The chain couples TRDV1 to TRDJ1, with 9 bases fitting TRDD3. CDR1 TSWWSYY and CDR2 QGS come from the germline V gene. J gave up 0 bases and V 2 bases, and 19 bases lay outside the gene matches. The CDR3 runs to 21 residues. The CDR3 loop reads CALGEFRVPCAGGFHTDKLIF. In nucleotides, the CDR3 is TGTGCTCTTGGGGAATTTAGGGTCCCTTGTGCTGGGGGATTCCACACCGATAAACTCATCTTT.

This clone appeared a few times. This chain uses TRDV1 with TRDJ2; TRDD3 agrees at 7 bases. The V gene's germline CDR1 is TSWWSYY and CDR2 QGS. This CDR3 contains 21 residues. Trimming took 0 bases from V and 1 from J; bases not matched to a gene: 17. CDR3 nucleotide sequence: TGTGCTCTTGGGGAACTTATCTTAGGTTCCTGGGGGGCCAATTTGACAGCACAACTCTTCTTT. It yields the protein CALGELILGSWGANLTAQLFF.

Only a few counts were recorded for this clone. This chain uses TRDV3 with TRDJ2; 12 nucleotides align to TRDD3. The CDR3 totals 22 residues. Per germline, CDR1 TVYSNPD and CDR2 GDNSRS (reference sequence). The ends lost 2 bases at V and 0 bases at J; junction bases unmatched: 22. CDR3 residues: CAFESYAPLYWGIPALTAQLFF. CDR3 DNA: TGTGCCTTTGAATCCTACGCTCCTCTGTACTGGGGGATACCAGCTTTGACAGCACAACTCTTCTTT.

This clone was counted only a few times. The same CDR3 arises from other DNA sequences in this sample as well. The genes are TRAV29/DV5 and TRDJ1; 13 nucleotides match TRDD3. This CDR3 has 23 amino acids. With V trimmed by 0 bases and J by 1 base, 24 bases remained unmatched. Germline CDR1 and CDR2: NSMFDY and ISSIKDK. The chain's CDR3 is CAASVEERTGGYAIKNGTDKLIF. CDR3 coding DNA: TGTGCAGCAAGCGTAGAAGAGAGGACTGGGGGATACGCGATTAAAAACGGCACCGATAAACTCATCTTT.

The gene calls are TRDV1 and TRDJ1; 13 positions match TRDD3. In germline, CDR1 is TSWWSYY, CDR2 QGS. The CDR3 runs to 21 residues. Trimming cost V 5 bases and J 8 bases; bases outside gene matches: 26. CDR3 coding DNA: TGTGCTCTTGGGCCCGACGTTCCCTTCAACTCCGTACTGGGGGATACGAAGAAACTCATCTTT. It yields the protein CALGPDVPFNSVLGDTKKLIF.

Sample share makes this clone medium-sized. This sequence joins TRDV1 and TRDJ1, with D hard to call. Germline V gives CDR1 TSWWSYY, CDR2 QGS. The CDR3 contains 11 residues. The V gene lost 9 bases and the J gene lost 5 bases, with 10 bases spanning the gap. This chain's CDR3 is CALYAADKLIF. In DNA, the CDR3 is TGTGCTCTCTACGCGGCTGATAAACTCATCTTT.

The J gene is TRDJ1, the V gene TRDV3; a possible D gene is TRDD3 (6 bases). Matching the DNA to germline supplied the J gene, which TCRdb does not give. V lost 2 bases and J 0 bases, leaving 13 bases between the germline ends. CDR3 length: 14 amino acids. CDR1 TVYSNPD and CDR2 GDNSRS come from the germline V gene (reference sequence). Here the CDR3 DNA reads TGTGCCTTTGAGGGATATCCTGACACCGATAAACTCATCTTT. Its protein is CAFEGYPDTDKLIF.

This clone was counted a single time. At one of its ends the junction is not consistent with the germline gene, which may arise from a read error. V gene TRDV1 combines with J gene TRDJ1, with 9 bases identical to TRDD3. Here the J gene came from matching the DNA to germline, since TCRdb omits it. This CDR3 has 16 residues. Germline CDR1 reads TSWWSYY; CDR2 reads QGS. CDR3: CARGDPSWGMADKLIF. In DNA form, the CDR3 reads TGTGCTCGTGGGGACCCTTCCTGGGGGATGGCGGATAAACTCATCTTT.

This clone was detected a few times. The V gene is TRDV1, the J gene TRDJ2, with TRDD3 identical over 8 bases. V gave up 0 bases and J gave up 4 bases; unmatched junction bases: 13. This CDR3 has 19 residues. Germline CDR1 reads TSWWSYY; CDR2 reads QGS. CDR3 region: CALGELRAVLGARTAQLFF. CDR3 nucleotide sequence: TGTGCTCTTGGGGAACTCCGTGCTGTACTGGGGGCCCGGACAGCACAACTCTTCTTT.

V is TRDV1 and J is TRDJ1; 13 bases fit TRDD3. The trim removed 0 bases at V and 3 bases at J, leaving 16 bases unmatched. The CDR3 is 21 residues long. Germline V gene lookup returns CDR1 TSWWSYY and CDR2 QGS. In DNA, the CDR3 is TGTGCTCTTGGGGAACTGGGTCCTTCGGCCCAACTGGGGGATACGCCCGATAAACTCATCTTT. This encodes CALGELGPSAQLGDTPDKLIF.

The gene calls are TRDV1 and TRDJ2, with 12 nucleotides matching TRDD3. Germline trimming cut 1 base from V and 1 base from J; bases unmatched to any gene: 25. The CDR3 sequence is 25 residues long. CDR1 is TSWWSYY, CDR2 QGS, per germline. This chain's CDR3 is CALGEPPPDHYQYWGILGLTAQLFF. The CDR3 coding sequence is TGTGCTCTTGGGGAACCCCCTCCGGACCATTATCAGTACTGGGGGATACTCGGTTTGACAGCACAACTCTTCTTT.

This clone was seen a few times. The chain links TRDV3 to TRDJ1, with 10 positions matching TRDD3. The CDR3 sequence is 16 residues long. The V segment lost 5 bases and the J segment 10 bases; nucleotides outside the gene matches: 22. The germline V gene encodes CDR1 TVYSNPD and CDR2 GDNSRS (reference sequence). The CDR3 spells CAERYWGIYLFGILIF. DNA of the CDR3: TGTGCCGAACGTTACTGGGGGATCTACCTTTTCGGTATACTCATCTTT.

The table lists this clone with a few counts. J is TRDJ1 and V is TRDV1, with 9 bases aligning to TRDD3. Germline values: CDR1 TSWWSYY, CDR2 QGS. The J segment lost 0 bases and the V segment lost 0 bases, leaving 20 bases of the junction unmatched. The CDR3 extends over 22 amino acids. The CDR3 region is CALGELLVVTRGYADYTDKLIF. DNA for the CDR3: TGTGCTCTTGGGGAACTATTGGTGGTGACCCGGGGATACGCCGATTACACCGATAAACTCATCTTT.